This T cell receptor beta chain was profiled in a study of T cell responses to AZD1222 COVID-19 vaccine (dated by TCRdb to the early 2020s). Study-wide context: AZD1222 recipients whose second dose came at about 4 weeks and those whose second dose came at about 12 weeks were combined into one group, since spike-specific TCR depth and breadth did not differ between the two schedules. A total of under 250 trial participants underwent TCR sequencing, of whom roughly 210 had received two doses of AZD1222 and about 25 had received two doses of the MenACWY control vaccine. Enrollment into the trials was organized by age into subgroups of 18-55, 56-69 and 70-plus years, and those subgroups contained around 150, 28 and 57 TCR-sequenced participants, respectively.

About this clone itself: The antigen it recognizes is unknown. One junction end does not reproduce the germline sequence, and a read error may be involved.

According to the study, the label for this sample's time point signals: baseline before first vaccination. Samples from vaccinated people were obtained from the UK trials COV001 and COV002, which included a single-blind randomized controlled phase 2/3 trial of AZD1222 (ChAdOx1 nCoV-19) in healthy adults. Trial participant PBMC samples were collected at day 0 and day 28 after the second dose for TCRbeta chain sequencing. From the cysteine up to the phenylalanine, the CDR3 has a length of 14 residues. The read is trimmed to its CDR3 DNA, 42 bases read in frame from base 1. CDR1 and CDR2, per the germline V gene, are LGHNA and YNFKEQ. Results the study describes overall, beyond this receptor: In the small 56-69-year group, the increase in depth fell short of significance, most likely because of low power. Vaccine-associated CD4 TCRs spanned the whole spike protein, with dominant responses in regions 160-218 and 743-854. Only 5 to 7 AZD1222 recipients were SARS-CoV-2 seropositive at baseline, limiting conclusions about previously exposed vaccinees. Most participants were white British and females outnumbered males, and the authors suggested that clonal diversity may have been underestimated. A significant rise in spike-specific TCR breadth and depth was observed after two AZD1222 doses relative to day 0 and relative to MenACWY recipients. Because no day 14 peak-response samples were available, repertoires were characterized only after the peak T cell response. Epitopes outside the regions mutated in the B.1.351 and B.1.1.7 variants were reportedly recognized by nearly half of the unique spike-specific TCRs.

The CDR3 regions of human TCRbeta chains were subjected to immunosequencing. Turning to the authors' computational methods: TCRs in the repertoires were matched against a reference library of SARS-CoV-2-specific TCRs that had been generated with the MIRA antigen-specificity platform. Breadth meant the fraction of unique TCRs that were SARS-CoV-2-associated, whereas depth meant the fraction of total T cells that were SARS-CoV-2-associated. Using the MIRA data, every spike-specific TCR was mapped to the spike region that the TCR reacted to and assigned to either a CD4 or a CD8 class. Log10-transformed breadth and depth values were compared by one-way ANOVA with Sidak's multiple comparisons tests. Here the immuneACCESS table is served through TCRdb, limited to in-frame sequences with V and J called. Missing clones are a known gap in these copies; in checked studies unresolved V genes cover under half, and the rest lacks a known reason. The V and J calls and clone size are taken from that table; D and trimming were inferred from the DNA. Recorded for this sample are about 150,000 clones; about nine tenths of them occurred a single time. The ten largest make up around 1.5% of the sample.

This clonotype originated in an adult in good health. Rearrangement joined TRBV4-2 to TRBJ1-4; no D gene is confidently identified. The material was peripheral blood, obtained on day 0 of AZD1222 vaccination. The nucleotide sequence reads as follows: TGTGCCAGCAACCAACTTACGTCTAATGAAAAACTGTTTTTT. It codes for CASNQLTSNEKLFF.